This is a list of T cell receptor beta chains from one sample in a study of cytomegalovirus exposure and HLA in healthy donors. The repertoire was sequenced with immunoSEQ multiplex PCR; TCRdb's copy has only in-frame clones and lacks some. The sample records some 120,000 clones, approximately 80% being singletons. The specimen was PBMCs. These receptors originate from a man under 40 in good health and CMV-seropositive. Both conserved end residues are part of each CDR3. Each record gives: V gene, D gene, clone size, J gene, CDR3 protein, CDR3 DNA. A D gene is named only where the DNA matches it firmly. Clone size is shown for a subset of rows, as once, few, many or a class of expanded clone.

TRBV28	.	few	TRBJ1-4	CASSLLGQGSEKLFF	TGTGCCAGCAGTTTATTAGGGCAGGGATCTGAAAAACTGTTTTTT
TRBV7-6	.	.	TRBJ2-5	CASSLIRGESETQYF	TGTGCCAGCAGCTTAATAAGGGGCGAAAGCGAGACCCAGTACTTC
TRBV19	.	.	TRBJ1-2	CASSAWTEYYGYTF	TGTGCCAGTAGTGCGTGGACAGAATACTATGGCTACACCTTC
TRBV6-5	.	.	TRBJ2-1	CASSLDSYNEQFF	TGTGCCAGCAGTTTAGACAGTTACAATGAGCAGTTCTTC
TRBV9	TRBD2	.	TRBJ2-7	CASSVGEGEQYF	TGTGCCAGCAGCGTAGGGGAGGGCGAGCAGTACTTC
TRBV27	TRBD2	.	TRBJ2-2	CASSSTLAGDTGELFF	TGTGCCAGCAGTTCCACACTAGCGGGGGACACCGGGGAGCTGTTTTTT
TRBV6-4	.	.	TRBJ2-1	CASSDGLNSYNEQFF	TGTGCCAGCAGTGACGGGCTGAACTCCTACAATGAGCAGTTCTTC
TRBV7-9	.	.	TRBJ1-1	CASSPTGSVLAFF	TGTGCCAGCAGCCCGACAGGCTCTGTGTTGGCTTTCTTT
TRBV5-1	TRBD2	.	TRBJ2-1	CASSFYPGGHEQFF	TGCGCCAGCAGCTTTTACCCGGGGGGGCATGAGCAGTTCTTC
TRBV6-5	TRBD2	.	TRBJ2-1	CASSYSGGGLNEQFF	TGTGCCAGCAGTTACTCTGGCGGGGGGTTGAATGAGCAGTTCTTC
TRBV7-9	.	.	TRBJ2-1	CASSPYVGGNEQFF	TGTGCCAGCAGCCCATACGTCGGGGGCAATGAGCAGTTCTTC
TRBV9	TRBD1	.	TRBJ2-3	CASSVGTGGGTDTQYF	TGTGCCAGCAGCGTTGGGACAGGGGGTGGGACAGATACGCAGTATTTT
TRBV11-2	.	.	TRBJ1-2	CASSLIQILDGYTF	TGTGCCAGCAGCTTAATCCAGATCCTAGATGGCTACACCTTC
TRBV13	TRBD1	.	TRBJ1-1	CASSPEGQLNTEAFF	TGTGCCAGCAGCCCGGAGGGACAGCTGAACACTGAAGCTTTCTTT
TRBV10-2	TRBD2	.	TRBJ2-3	CASTGGLAGDTDTQYF	TGCGCCAGCACGGGAGGACTAGCGGGAGACACAGATACGCAGTATTTT
TRBV10-2	.	.	TRBJ1-3	CASSHHPQQGYGNTIYF	TGCGCCAGCAGTCACCACCCCCAACAGGGTTACGGAAACACCATATATTTT
TRBV6-5	.	few	TRBJ1-1	CASSEAENTEAFF	TGTGCCAGCAGTGAGGCAGAGAACACTGAAGCTTTCTTT
TRBV6-1	TRBD1	few	TRBJ2-2	CASPLDREPGELFF	TGTGCCAGCCCCTTGGACAGGGAACCCGGGGAGCTGTTTTTT
TRBV11-2	TRBD1	.	TRBJ2-1	CASSLGLLGTAANEQFF	TGTGCCAGCAGCTTAGGCCTATTGGGGACAGCGGCGAATGAGCAGTTCTTC
TRBV20-1	.	.	TRBJ2-5	CSARYRQPVHF	TGCAGTGCTCGATATCGACAGCCGGTCCACTTC
TRBV5-1	.	.	TRBJ2-2	CASSFPRGADTGELFF	TGCGCCAGCAGCTTCCCCCGGGGGGCGGACACCGGGGAGCTGTTTTTT
TRBV5-4	TRBD2	.	TRBJ2-5	CASSLAGDQETQYF	TGTGCCAGCAGCCTAGCGGGGGATCAAGAGACCCAGTACTTC
TRBV19	.	.	TRBJ1-6	CASSRYSTTAFNSPLHF	TGTGCCAGTAGTCGTTATAGTACGACAGCTTTTAATTCACCCCTCCACTTT
TRBV5-1	.	.	TRBJ1-1	CASRILGGNEAFF	TGCGCCAGCAGAATCCTCGGGGGTAATGAAGCTTTCTTT
TRBV18	TRBD2	.	TRBJ2-1	CASSPLTSGSSYNEQFF	TGTGCCAGCTCACCACTAACTAGCGGGAGCTCCTACAATGAGCAGTTCTTC
TRBV11-3	TRBD2	.	TRBJ2-1	CASSTRLAESYNEQFF	TGTGCCAGCAGCACCCGACTAGCGGAGTCCTACAATGAGCAGTTCTTC
TRBV7-3	.	.	TRBJ2-3	CASSPLGQSTDTQYF	TGTGCCAGCAGCCCCCTCGGACAGAGCACAGATACGCAGTATTTT
TRBV2	TRBD1	.	TRBJ2-1	CASGRDRGPNEQFF	TGTGCCAGCGGGCGGGACAGGGGCCCCAATGAGCAGTTCTTC